This T cell receptor (beta chain) came from a study of cytotoxic CD8 clonotypes in ibrutinib-treated CLL. About the study: Across samples, productive templates numbered more than 200,000 and productive rearrangements reached about 98,000 on average.

This CDR3 contains 15 residues. Germline trimming cut 3 bases from V and 7 bases from J; bases unmatched to any gene: 9. Germline CDR1 is SGDLS and CDR2 is YYNGEE. Broader study findings: Sampling schedules were unmatched across sustained-remission and progressing patients. Clonality increased with ibrutinib response but returned toward baseline at progression.

Depth targeted 1 in 200,000 to 1 in 1 million T cells, averaging roughly 9.7x coverage per clonotype. TCRdb keeps only in-frame clones here, not all; method: immunoSEQ multiplex PCR. The table has approximately 45,000 clones, 60% to 75% seen once; the top ten hold around 13%. As for this clone: The target antigen is unknown.

The receptor comes from a human donor with chronic lymphocytic leukemia. This chain joins TRBV9 and TRBJ1-2; the match to TRBD1 covers 10 bases. Sequences were derived from PBMCs, sampled after 12 months of ibrutinib treatment. The CDR3 bases are TGTGCCAGCAGCGACTACGGGACAGGGGATTTTGGCTACACCTTC. Translation: CASSDYGTGDFGYTF.